A selection of T cell receptor beta chains follows, all from one sample in a study of blood T cell repertoires in COVID-19. TCRdb keeps only in-frame clones here, not all; method: immunoSEQ multiplex PCR. The sample has more than 300,000 clones, approximately 91% seen once. Source material: PBMCs or T cells enriched from blood (not recorded which). These receptors all stem from a woman in her thirties who had been exposed to COVID-19. CDR3s include the opening cysteine and the closing phenylalanine or tryptophan.

TRBV5-8	TRBJ2-2	CASSLLLAGDHTGELFF
TRBV7-2	TRBJ2-1	CASSLVSGTYNEQFF
TRBV30	TRBJ1-2	CAWSSGVTLYGYTF
TRBV9	TRBJ2-3	CASSVGPQGLAGADTQYF
TRBV3-1/TRBV3-2	TRBJ1-1	CASSQARGTEAFF
TRBV18	TRBJ1-2	CARSRDRHQNNYGYTF
TRBV9	TRBJ2-2	CASSVEGQYRELFF
TRBV7-8	TRBJ2-7	CASSLRGQGYEQYF
TRBV19	TRBJ1-6	CASSIPQYVDSPLHF
TRBV29-1	TRBJ2-7	CSAGFTYEQYF
TRBV9	TRBJ2-1	CASSPQGLSSYNEQFF
TRBV19	TRBJ1-4	CASRSFGTEKLFF
TRBV12-3/TRBV12-4	TRBJ1-2	CASSFHRDGYTF
TRBV5-1	TRBJ2-1	CASSLLGSGAVEQFF
TRBV19	TRBJ1-2	CASSEGQGGGLRGYTF
TRBV12-3/TRBV12-4	TRBJ2-1	CASSAGDQRQFF
TRBV24-1	TRBJ2-2	CATSSGIGELFF
TRBV19	TRBJ1-1	CASSINRNTEAFF
TRBV9	TRBJ1-2	CASSTGTGGNGYTF
TRBV4-1	TRBJ1-6	CASSQIEGYNSPLHF
TRBV3-1/TRBV3-2	TRBJ1-6	CASSQGLRVSPLHF
TRBV10-3	TRBJ1-1	CAISEFWDSRGAFF
TRBV18	TRBJ2-5	CASSPRGGQETQYF
TRBV7-9	TRBJ1-1	CASSFTGVRTEAFF
TRBV7-9	TRBJ1-2	CASSSGTVYGYTF
TRBV11-2	TRBJ2-3	CASSLGKTGFWGDTQYF
TRBV2	TRBJ1-5	CASSRESNQPQHF
TRBV6-5	TRBJ1-2	CASSPTGGINYGYTF
TRBV29-1	TRBJ1-2	CSVEAGLGQLGNYGYTF
TRBV7-2	TRBJ1-6	CASSLAGGSVSPLHF
TRBV5-1	TRBJ1-2	CASSFFGTGDHPNYGYTF
TRBV5-1	TRBJ1-1	CASSLVSSNTEAFF
TRBV18	TRBJ1-5	CASSRGNSNQPQHF
TRBV7-9	TRBJ1-1	CASSSRGRMNTEAFF
TRBV10-3	TRBJ1-1	CAISTTGIGGPEAFF
TRBV7-6	TRBJ2-3	CASSFEPSLAGGPQDTQYF
TRBV15	TRBJ1-4	CATSRDWRDNEKLFF
TRBV20-1	TRBJ2-1	CSASLFSGGARNEQFF
TRBV4-1	TRBJ1-4	CASSQVRGYQEKLFF